The rows below give T cell receptor beta chains drawn from one sample of a study of blood T cell repertoires in COVID-19. Clones were read by immunoSEQ multiplex PCR, and TCRdb kept only the in-frame ones, dropping some. The table shows roughly 170,000 clones, with approximately 80% occurring only once. The sequencing sample was made of peripheral blood. These TCRs come from a human donor in a cohort sampled during active COVID-19. CDR3s include the opening cysteine and the closing phenylalanine or tryptophan. The D gene is left open where the match is weak. Part of the rows lack a size; the others show once, few, many or a class for expanded clones.

CDR3 protein | CDR3 DNA | V gene | clone size | D gene | J gene
CASSLVGQAPETQYF | TGTGCCAGCAGCTTGGTGGGACAGGCCCCGGAGACCCAGTACTTC | TRBV5-8 | . | TRBD1 | TRBJ2-5
CASSLYQGNEKLFF | TGTGCCAGCAGCTTATACCAGGGTAATGAAAAACTGTTTTTT | TRBV7-9 | . | . | TRBJ1-4
CASSLGGGLAGYEQYF | TGTGCCAGCAGCTTGGGGGGTGGGCTAGCGGGCTACGAGCAGTACTTC | TRBV5-6 | . | TRBD2 | TRBJ2-7
CASSPRTGGTGGGELFF | TGTGCCAGTAGTCCTAGAACCGGAGGGACGGGCGGCGGGGAGCTGTTTTTT | TRBV19 | . | . | TRBJ2-2
CASSHRALNTEAFF | TGTGCCAGCAGTCACAGGGCCCTTAACACTGAAGCTTTCTTT | TRBV6-5 | . | . | TRBJ1-1
CASSLGVAGANEQFF | TGTGCCAGTAGCCTGGGGGTAGCGGGGGCCAATGAGCAGTTCTTC | TRBV19 | . | TRBD2 | TRBJ2-1
CASSSGMGAQGYTF | TGTGCCAGCAGCTCTGGGATGGGGGCGCAGGGCTACACCTTC | TRBV5-4 | . | . | TRBJ1-2
CASSLSRGANGELFF | TGTGCCAGCAGCTTATCCAGGGGCGCGAACGGGGAGCTGTTTTTT | TRBV11-2 | . | . | TRBJ2-2
CASSSRNRNEAFF | TGTGCCAGCAGTTCCCGTAACAGAAATGAAGCTTTCTTT | TRBV27 | . | . | TRBJ1-1
CASSLVTDTRWSSGNTIYF | TGTGCCAGCAGCTTGGTCACGGACACCCGATGGAGCTCTGGAAACACCATATATTTT | TRBV5-6 | . | . | TRBJ1-3
CASSPYRVPTNYEQYF | TGTGCCAGCAGCCCATACAGGGTTCCGACTAACTACGAGCAGTACTTC | TRBV7-8 | few | . | TRBJ2-7
CASSTAHGQGAAVGYTF | TGTGCCAGTAGTACAGCGCATGGACAGGGGGCCGCGGTTGGCTACACCTTC | TRBV19 | . | TRBD1 | TRBJ1-2
CASIPQGAGNTIYF | TGTGCCAGCATCCCACAGGGCGCTGGAAACACCATATATTTT | TRBV2 | . | . | TRBJ1-3
CASSQDSVQETQYF | TGTGCCAGCAGCCAAGATTCGGTCCAAGAGACCCAGTACTTC | TRBV3-1/TRBV3-2 | . | . | TRBJ2-5
CASSKGGGVRPQFF | TGTGCCAGCAGCAAAGGGGGGGGAGTCCGTCCGCAGTTCTTC | TRBV21-1 | few | . | TRBJ2-1
CASSVASGGALETQYF | TGTGCCAGCAGCGTAGCCAGCGGGGGGGCCTTGGAGACCCAGTACTTC | TRBV9 | few | TRBD2 | TRBJ2-5
CASSLETGAYEQYF | TGTGCCAGCAGCTTAGAGACAGGGGCCTACGAGCAGTACTTC | TRBV11-2 | few | TRBD1 | TRBJ2-7
CASSLVSQGLNGYTF | TGTGCCAGCAGCTTGGTTTCCCAGGGCCTAAATGGCTACACCTTC | TRBV5-5 | . | . | TRBJ1-2
CASSLYEQYF | TGTGCCAGCAGCCTATACGAGCAGTACTTC | TRBV6-5 | . | . | TRBJ2-7
CAWSVGRNYGYTF | TGTGCCTGGAGTGTGGGGCGGAACTATGGCTACACCTTC | TRBV30 | . | . | TRBJ1-2
CASRPSSVYEQYF | TGTGCCAGCAGGCCCTCTAGCGTCTACGAGCAGTACTTC | TRBV6-5 | . | . | TRBJ2-7
CASTLGRTYSPLHF | TGTGCCAGCACCCTGGGCAGGACTTATTCACCCCTCCACTTT | TRBV6-5 | . | . | TRBJ1-6
CASSLWTGRNTEAFF | TGCGCCAGCAGCCTCTGGACAGGGAGGAACACTGAAGCTTTCTTT | TRBV5-1 | . | TRBD1 | TRBJ1-1
CASSQEGGSYNEQFF | TGTGCCAGCAGCCAAGAGGGGGGCTCCTACAATGAGCAGTTCTTC | TRBV4-2 | . | . | TRBJ2-1
CASSVAGGASYEQYF | TGTGCCAGCAGCGTAGCGGGGGGCGCCTCCTACGAGCAGTACTTC | TRBV9 | once | . | TRBJ2-7
CASLTSGASYEQYF | TGTGCCAGCCTGACTAGCGGGGCCTCCTACGAGCAGTACTTC | TRBV2 | . | TRBD2 | TRBJ2-7
CASSTTGMGEKLFF | TGCGCCAGCAGCACGACAGGGATGGGTGAAAAACTGTTTTTT | TRBV5-1 | . | TRBD1 | TRBJ1-4
CAIGTAYEQYF | TGTGCCATCGGGACAGCCTACGAGCAGTACTTC | TRBV10-3 | . | TRBD1 | TRBJ2-7
CASIGAGEKLFF | TGTGCCAGTATAGGGGCCGGTGAAAAACTGTTTTTT | TRBV19 | . | . | TRBJ1-4
CASSENGEPTGDYGYTF | TGCGCCAGCAGCGAGAATGGGGAGCCCACCGGCGACTATGGCTACACCTTC | TRBV5-1 | few | . | TRBJ1-2
CASSVGEGTKQYF | TGTGCCAGCAGCGTAGGGGAAGGGACTAAGCAGTATTTT | TRBV9 | . | TRBD2 | TRBJ2-3
CASKRDRGPYEQYF | TGTGCCAGCAAGAGGGACAGGGGCCCTTACGAGCAGTACTTC | TRBV6-5 | . | TRBD1 | TRBJ2-7
CASSLDFPYDRSYNEQFF | TGCGCCAGCAGCTTGGATTTCCCGTACGACAGATCCTACAATGAGCAGTTCTTC | TRBV5-1 | . | . | TRBJ2-1
CASSFQASSYNEQFF | TGTGCCAGCAGCTTTCAGGCGAGCTCCTACAATGAGCAGTTCTTC | TRBV7-3 | . | . | TRBJ2-1
CASFGGYYGYTF | TGTGCCAGCTTTGGGGGGTACTATGGCTACACCTTC | TRBV12-3/TRBV12-4 | . | . | TRBJ1-2
CSVDRGTGELFF | TGCAGCGTTGATAGGGGCACCGGGGAGCTGTTTTTT | TRBV29-1 | . | . | TRBJ2-2
CASSLRADTQYF | TGTGCCAGCAGCTTGAGGGCAGATACGCAGTATTTT | TRBV11-2 | . | . | TRBJ2-3
CASSYIQGRNTEAFF | TGTGCCAGCAGCTATATACAGGGTCGGAACACTGAAGCTTTCTTT | TRBV5-4 | . | . | TRBJ1-1
CASSLEWSSYNEQFF | TGTGCTAGCAGCTTAGAGTGGAGCTCCTACAATGAGCAGTTCTTC | TRBV7-7 | . | . | TRBJ2-1
CASSANQETQYF | TGTGCCAGTAGTGCGAACCAAGAGACCCAGTACTTC | TRBV19 | . | . | TRBJ2-5
CASSQPDSHLGATEAFF | TGCGCCAGCAGCCAACCTGACAGCCACCTAGGGGCCACTGAAGCTTTCTTT | TRBV4-1 | . | . | TRBJ1-1
CASSQATGPSNEKLFF | TGCGCCAGCAGCCAAGCGACAGGGCCATCAAATGAAAAACTGTTTTTT | TRBV4-1 | . | TRBD1 | TRBJ1-4
CASSPGTGELFF | TGTGCCAGCAGTCCCGGCACCGGGGAGCTGTTTTTT | TRBV12-3/TRBV12-4 | few | . | TRBJ2-2
CASSQVPSGNTIYF | TGTGCCAGCAGCCAAGTTCCGTCTGGAAACACCATATATTTT | TRBV3-1/TRBV3-2 | . | . | TRBJ1-3
CASSVGLASYEQYF | TGTGCCAGCAGCGTAGGCCTAGCCTCCTACGAGCAGTACTTC | TRBV9 | . | . | TRBJ2-7
CASSFGAAYEQYF | TGTGCCAGCAGCTTTGGGGCGGCGTACGAGCAGTACTTC | TRBV11-1 | . | . | TRBJ2-7
CAWSIARTPVSYNSPLHF | TGTGCCTGGAGTATAGCTAGAACTCCGGTCTCCTATAATTCACCCCTCCACTTT | TRBV30 | . | . | TRBJ1-6
CSASTSHNEQFF | TGCAGTGCTAGTACCAGTCACAATGAGCAGTTCTTC | TRBV20-1 | once | . | TRBJ2-1
CASSTTPGRMNTEAFF | TGTGCCAGCAGCACCACCCCGGGAAGGATGAACACTGAAGCTTTCTTT | TRBV21-1 | . | . | TRBJ1-1
CASSPTGNTEAFF | TGTGCCAGTAGTCCGACAGGGAACACTGAAGCTTTCTTT | TRBV19 | . | . | TRBJ1-1
CASSTSNRAGYTF | TGCGCCAGCAGCACCAGTAACAGGGCTGGCTACACCTTC | TRBV5-1 | . | . | TRBJ1-2
CAISGGTGGAEAFF | TGTGCCATCAGTGGGGGGACAGGAGGGGCTGAAGCTTTCTTT | TRBV10-3 | . | TRBD1 | TRBJ1-1
CASSHENSPLHF | TGTGCCAGCTCACATGAGAATTCACCCCTCCACTTT | TRBV18 | once | . | TRBJ1-6